These 31 T cell receptor beta chains were all obtained from the same sample, sequenced in a study of beta chain features in type 1 diabetes. Study conclusions and caveats: Moderate but significant shortening of TCRB CDR3s was recorded in all four CD4+ subsets from Type 1 diabetes patients.

As every portion of the isolated RNA was reverse transcribed, the sequencing read expressed TCRB transcripts. Sequenced by immunoSEQ multiplex PCR; TCRdb stores in-frame clones only, minus some. The sample carries around 250,000 clones, approximately 15% recorded once. No antigen has been identified for these receptors. Source material: naive CD4+ T cells from blood. The receptors shown here come from a man aged 25 to 45 with type 1 diabetes.

The CDR3 DNA reads as TGTGCCAGCTCACCAGAGGGGAGGAGCACAGATACGCAGTATTTT. Protein sequence: CASSPEGRSTDTQYF. This chain links TRBV18 with TRBJ2-3; a weak D match, TRBD2 (6 bases). Trimming took 2 bases from V and 0 from J, leaving 9 bases between them. Germline lookup yields CDR1 KGHSH and CDR2 LQKENI. The CDR3 is made up of 15 amino acids.

The chain links TRBV29-1 to TRBJ2-7; D perhaps matches TRBD1 (5 bases). In germline, CDR1 is SQVTM, CDR2 ANQGSEA. The CDR3 runs 11 residues. V lost 4 bases and J lost 7, with 11 bases in between. Here the CDR3 DNA reads TGCAGCGTTGGAAACGACAGAGAGCAGTACTTC. The encoded protein is CSVGNDREQYF.

V gene TRBV5-6 combines with J gene TRBJ1-1, with D maybe TRBD1 (5 bases). Looked up from germline, CDR1 is SGHDT and CDR2 is YYEEEE. Between the trimmed V and J ends, which lost 3 bases and 0 bases, there was a span of 15 bases. The length of the CDR3 is 16 residues. The CDR3 bases are TGTGCCAGCAGCTCCGGGACTGGGGCTTTGAACACTGAAGCTTTCTTT. Translation: CASSSGTGALNTEAFF.

The chain recombines TRBV5-1 with TRBJ2-3; no definite D call. V gave up 4 bases and J gave up 0 bases, with 6 bases separating them. CDR1 and CDR2 (germline): SGHRS, YFSETQ. The CDR3 runs 13 residues. The CDR3 sequence: CASSPSSTDTQYF. CDR3 nucleotide sequence: TGCGCCAGCAGCCCGTCTAGCACAGATACGCAGTATTTT.

This clone was seen a few times. V gene TRBV18 combines with J gene TRBJ2-7; 9 bases align to TRBD1. CDR3 length: 14 residues. The J segment lost 5 bases and the V segment lost 5 bases, leaving 7 bases of the junction unmatched. The germline V gene has CDR1 KGHSH and CDR2 LQKENI. Written as DNA, the CDR3 is TGTGCCAGCTCAGGGGGGACAGGGAACCACGAGCAGTACTTC. This codes for CASSGGTGNHEQYF.

The chain recombines TRBV11-2 with TRBJ2-1, with TRBD2 identical over 8 bases. Trimming removed 5 bases from V and 6 bases from J; junction bases left unmatched: 9. Germline V gene data show CDR1 as SGHAT and CDR2 as FQNNGV. The CDR3 spans 15 residues. This chain's CDR3 is CASSPGLASPNEQFF. CDR3 DNA sequence: TGTGCCAGCAGCCCAGGACTAGCATCGCCCAATGAGCAGTTCTTC.

This chain uses TRBV29-1 with TRBJ2-1, with a weak D call TRBD2 (6 bases). The CDR3 is 13 amino acids. With 6 bases removed from V and 12 bases from J, the gap between germline ends came to 21 bases. Germline CDR1 and CDR2: SQVTM and ANQGSEA. The CDR3 region is CSVDGGARVGQFF. The CDR3 DNA sequence: TGCAGCGTGGACGGGGGAGCCAGAGTGGGGCAGTTCTTC.

J is TRBJ2-1 and V is TRBV11-2; TRBD1 might be the D (5 bases). The CDR3 runs to 17 residues. Between the trimmed V and J ends, which lost 5 bases and 2 bases, there was a span of 19 bases. In germline, CDR1 is SGHAT, CDR2 FQNNGV. The CDR3 DNA reads as TGTGCCAGCAGCCCCTCCCGTTCTCAGGGCGCCTACAATGAGCAGTTCTTC. Its protein product is CASSPSRSQGAYNEQFF.

This clone appeared a few times. The genes are TRBV30 and TRBJ2-3, with 9 bases matching TRBD2. CDR1 and CDR2 from the germline V gene are GTSNPN and SVGIG (reference sequence). With 5 bases clipped from V and 5 bases from J, the junction kept 14 bases outside the gene matches. This CDR3 contains 16 residues. CDR3 sequence: CAWGGVSSGRGDTQYF. The DNA for the CDR3 is TGTGCCTGGGGAGGTGTGAGTAGCGGGAGAGGAGATACGCAGTATTTT.

The V gene is TRBV30, the J gene TRBJ2-5; 10 nucleotides agree with TRBD2. The CDR3 loop spans 12 amino acids. Germline CDR1 reads GTSNPN; CDR2 reads SVGIG (reference sequence). Trimming cost V 5 bases and J 5 bases; bases outside gene matches: 2. The CDR3 reads CAWGTSVETQYF. The CDR3 DNA reads TGTGCCTGGGGGACTAGCGTTGAGACCCAGTACTTC.

In its sample, this clone was seen a few times. The CDR3 region is CASSLDRGNQPQHF. In DNA, the CDR3 is TGTGCCAGCAGCTTAGATAGGGGGAATCAGCCCCAGCATTTT. The chain links TRBV7-9 to TRBJ1-5; perhaps TRBD1 as D (6 bases). This CDR3 region has 14 residues. Germline assignment: CDR1 SEHNR and CDR2 FQNEAQ (reference sequence). Trimming left V 1 base short and J 4 bases short, with 8 bases between.

The gene calls are TRBV12-5 and TRBJ1-5, with a weak D call TRBD1 (5 bases). From germline, CDR1 is LGHNT and CDR2 FRNRAP. The CDR3 sequence is 14 residues long. V was pared by 7 bases and J by 0 bases, with 10 bases between. The CDR3 nucleotides are TGTGCTAGTGCCCAGGGAAATAGCAATCAGCCCCAGCATTTT. This codes for CASAQGNSNQPQHF.

V gene TRBV7-9 combines with J gene TRBJ2-5, with 7 bases matching TRBD2. Trimming removed 0 bases from V and 5 bases from J; junction bases left unmatched: 6. Germline loops: CDR1 SEHNR, CDR2 FQNEAQ (reference sequence). This CDR3 is 15 amino acids long. CDR3 sequence reads: CASSLAQAGAETQYF. Written as DNA, the CDR3 is TGTGCCAGCAGCTTAGCGCAGGCGGGAGCGGAGACCCAGTACTTC.

This clone has a handful of counts. The chain carries TRBV5-6 and TRBJ1-1; the match to TRBD1 covers 10 bases. The germline V gene encodes CDR1 SGHDT and CDR2 YYEEEE. The CDR3 runs 13 residues. V shed 6 bases, J shed 7 bases, and the junction held 6 bases outside the gene matches. The CDR3 DNA follows: TGTGCCAGCACCGGGACAGGGGCTAATGAAGCTTTCTTT. This translates into CASTGTGANEAFF.

A note on this clone: The sample has other DNA sequences that encode this CDR3 too. This rearrangement joins TRBV18 to TRBJ2-5, with TRBD1 matching over 7 bases. Looked up from germline, CDR1 is KGHSH and CDR2 is LQKENI. The CDR3 consists of 14 residues. V shed 4 bases, J shed 1 base, and the junction held 3 bases outside the gene matches. This CDR3 is CASSRGQPQETQYF. In DNA, the CDR3 is TGTGCCAGCTCACGGGGACAGCCCCAAGAGACCCAGTACTTC.

The chain links TRBV10-3 to TRBJ2-5, with 9 positions matching TRBD1. The CDR3 is made up of 14 amino acids. Germline assignment: CDR1 ENHRY and CDR2 SYGVKD. V dropped 7 bases and J dropped 5; count of bases not matched to a gene: 8. The CDR3 region is CAIKPGQGGETQYF. In DNA form, the CDR3 reads TGTGCCATCAAGCCGGGACAGGGTGGGGAGACCCAGTACTTC.

The genes are TRBV2 and TRBJ1-5, with D perhaps matching TRBD1 (5 bases). Germline V gives CDR1 SNHLY, CDR2 FYNNEI. V lost 4 bases, J lost 0 bases, and 10 bases lay in between. The CDR3 totals 15 residues. CDR3 loop: CASSARQPSNQPQHF. The DNA for the CDR3 is TGTGCCAGCAGTGCTAGACAGCCTAGCAATCAGCCCCAGCATTTT.

The genes are TRBV7-9 and TRBJ1-6; tentative D call: TRBD1 (5 bases). V lost 1 base, J lost 10 bases, and 11 bases lay in between. CDR1 is SEHNR, CDR2 FQNEAQ, per germline (reference sequence). The CDR3 sequence is 14 residues long. CDR3 sequence (DNA): TGTGCCAGCAGCTTAGGACAGCTGGCCTCACCCCTCCACTTT. It translates to CASSLGQLASPLHF.

The V call is TRBV7-9, the J call TRBJ1-2, with D unresolved. Trimming cost V 3 bases and J 2 bases, with 10 bases left between them. The CDR3 has 14 amino acids. Germline V gene data show CDR1 as SEHNR and CDR2 as FQNEAQ (reference sequence). This CDR3 reads CASSFSGGNYGYTF. CDR3 DNA: TGTGCCAGCAGCTTTTCCGGAGGAAACTATGGCTACACCTTC. Full variable domain (outside the CDR3, taken from reference TRBV7-9 and TRBJ1-2): DTGVSQNPRHKITKRGQNVTFRCDPISEHNRLYWYRQTLGQGPEFLTYFQNEAQLEKSRLLSDRFSAERPKGSFSTLEIQRTEQGDSAMYLCASSFSGGNYGYTFGSGTRLTVV.

This clone was seen only a few times. The chain has TRBV18 and TRBJ2-7; no clear D. CDR3 length: 11 residues. Germline CDR1 and CDR2: KGHSH and LQKENI. V was trimmed by 5 bases and J by 3 bases, leaving 5 bases between them. The CDR3 DNA follows: TGTGCCAGCTCATCAAACTACGAGCAGTACTTC. It encodes CASSSNYEQYF.

The table lists this clone with a few counts. J is TRBJ2-6 and V is TRBV9, with D hard to call. Germline loops: CDR1 SGDLS, CDR2 YYNGEE. The CDR3 loop spans 15 amino acids. V was trimmed by 0 bases and J by 0 bases, leaving 4 bases between them. The CDR3 spells CASSVGASGANVLTF. As DNA, the CDR3 is TGTGCCAGCAGCGTAGGAGCCTCTGGGGCCAACGTCCTGACTTTC.

The chain combines TRBV11-2 with TRBJ2-3; maybe TRBD2 (5 bases). Per germline, CDR1 SGHAT and CDR2 FQNNGV. Trimming took 5 bases from V and 4 from J, leaving 10 bases between them. The CDR3 is 13 residues long. The CDR3 region has the DNA TGTGCCAGCAGCCCCCCGGACTCAGATACGCAGTATTTT. This sequence encodes CASSPPDSDTQYF.

The rearrangement joins TRBV5-1 to TRBJ1-2; unclear D gene. The CDR3 covers 13 residues. Germline V gives CDR1 SGHRS, CDR2 YFSETQ. Trimming took 4 bases from V and 5 from J, leaving 12 bases between them. CDR3 amino acids: CASSPDYSYGYTF. The CDR3 DNA is TGCGCCAGCAGCCCGGACTACAGTTATGGCTACACCTTC. Supplemented by reference TRBV5-1 and TRBJ1-2, the full variable domain reads KAGVTQTPRYLIKTRGQQVTLSCSPISGHRSVSWYQQTPGQGLQFLFEYFSETQRNKGNFPGRFSGRQFSNSRSEMNVSTLELGDSALYLCASSPDYSYGYTFGSGTRLTVV.

There are a few counts of this clone. The genes are TRBV5-4 and TRBJ2-1, with TRBD2 matching over 13 bases. This CDR3 is 16 amino acids long. J lost 5 bases, V lost 4 bases, and 6 bases had no gene match. Looked up from germline, CDR1 is SGHNT and CDR2 is YYREEE (reference sequence). The CDR3 DNA reads as TGTGCCAGCAGCCAAACTAGCGGGAGGGCCCACAATGAGCAGTTCTTC. It codes for CASSQTSGRAHNEQFF.

The chain carries TRBV5-1 and TRBJ1-2; 8 bases align to TRBD1. Germline V gene lookup returns CDR1 SGHRS and CDR2 YFSETQ. V was clipped by 5 bases and J by 4 bases; unmatched bases: 4. The CDR3 totals 13 residues. CDR3: CASSTDRAYGYTF. CDR3 bases: TGCGCCAGCAGTACGGACAGGGCCTATGGCTACACCTTC.

A few counts support this clone. V usage is TRBV5-4 and J usage is TRBJ2-5; 8 nucleotides align to TRBD1. Trimming took 3 bases from V and 5 from J; bases not matched to a gene: 9. Germline V gene sequence: CDR1 SGHNT, CDR2 YYREEE (reference sequence). CDR3 size: 15 residues. In DNA, the CDR3 is TGTGCCAGCAGCTCGAAGGACAGGGTTCAGGAGACCCAGTACTTC. Protein: CASSSKDRVQETQYF.

This clone was seen a handful of times. The genes are TRBV29-1 and TRBJ2-7; D might be TRBD1 (5 bases). Trimming left V 1 base short and J 2 bases short, with 9 bases between. Germline V lookup: CDR1 SQVTM, CDR2 ANQGSEA. The CDR3 runs 13 residues. This CDR3 reads CSVEGGGTYEQYF. The CDR3 nucleotides read TGCAGCGTTGAAGGGGGCGGAACCTACGAGCAGTACTTC.

This clone was detected only a few times. This chain connects TRBV19 to TRBJ2-6; 8 bases match TRBD1. V trimming: 8 bases; J trimming: 3 bases; junction bases outside the gene matches: 12. Germline V gene sequence: CDR1 LNHDA, CDR2 SQIVND (reference sequence). The CDR3 runs to 17 residues. The CDR3 spells CASAHGTGKLGANVLTF. CDR3 nucleotides: TGTGCCAGTGCCCATGGGACAGGCAAGCTTGGGGCCAACGTCCTGACTTTC. The whole variable domain, remainder taken from reference TRBV19 and TRBJ2-6, is DGGITQSPKYLFRKEGQNVTLSCEQNLNHDAMYWYRQDPGQGLRLIYYSQIVNDFQKGDIAEGYSVSREKKESFPLTVTSAQKNPTAFYLCASAHGTGKLGANVLTFGAGSRLTVL.

The chain couples TRBV18 to TRBJ2-7, with D perhaps matching TRBD1 (5 bases). The germline V and J ends were trimmed by 4 bases and 0 bases, with 13 bases remaining between them. Germline V gene lookup returns CDR1 KGHSH and CDR2 LQKENI. The CDR3 has 15 amino acids. The CDR3: CASSLGQGDSYEQYF. The CDR3 DNA reads as TGTGCCAGCTCACTCGGGCAGGGCGACTCCTACGAGCAGTACTTC.

The V call is TRBV6-6, the J call TRBJ2-6, with D unresolved. V lost 2 bases and J 2 bases, leaving 10 bases between the germline ends. The germline V gene encodes CDR1 MNHNY and CDR2 SVGAGI (reference sequence). There are 16 residues in the CDR3. The CDR3 region is CASSYTLQAGANVLTF. The CDR3 bases are TGTGCCAGCAGTTACACGCTTCAGGCTGGGGCCAACGTCCTGACTTTC.

The chain recombines TRBV30 with TRBJ2-7; 7 bases align to TRBD1. CDR3 length: 15 residues. The V gene end was trimmed by 2 bases and the J gene end by 3 bases; junction bases not matched to a gene: 10. Per the germline V gene, CDR1 is GTSNPN and CDR2 is SVGIG (reference sequence). CDR3 sequence (DNA): TGTGCCTGGAGTTCTCTACGGGGACAGAACTACGAGCAGTACTTC. It specifies CAWSSLRGQNYEQYF. The complete variable domain, with remaining parts taken from reference TRBV30 and TRBJ2-7, reads SQTIHQWPATLVQPVGSPLSLECTVEGTSNPNLYWYRQAAGRGLQLLFYSVGIGQISSEVPQNLSASRPQDRQFILSSKKLLLSDSGFYLCAWSSLRGQNYEQYFGPGTRLTVT.